Listed below are T cell receptor beta chains from one sample, sequenced in a study of cytomegalovirus exposure and HLA in healthy donors. Some clones are missing from TCRdb's copy, which holds only in-frame ones; the method was immunoSEQ multiplex PCR. The sample consists of 85,000 to 100,000 clones, about 76% of them appearing once. The sample consisted of PBMCs. The receptors here all came from a woman aged 35 to 49 in good health and CMV-seronegative. Each CDR3 is given with its conserved first and last residue. D genes are given only for firm matches. Size values are once, few and many counts, or a class for expanded clones, and some rows have none.

CDR3 length: 16; V gene: TRBV7-3; J gene: TRBJ2-1; clone size: .; D gene: TRBD2; CDR3 protein: CASSLPYGTSGGEQFF; CDR3 DNA: TGTGCCAGCAGCTTACCCTACGGGACTAGCGGTGGTGAGCAGTTCTTC
CDR3 length: 16; V gene: TRBV7-2; J gene: TRBJ2-1; clone size: .; D gene: .; CDR3 protein: CASSPQGGVTYNEQFF; CDR3 DNA: TGTGCCAGCAGTCCCCAGGGAGGTGTGACCTACAATGAGCAGTTCTTC
CDR3 length: 17; V gene: TRBV15; J gene: TRBJ1-4; clone size: .; D gene: TRBD1; CDR3 protein: CATSYRTGGALDEKLFF; CDR3 DNA: TGTGCCACCAGCTACCGGACAGGGGGCGCGTTGGATGAAAAACTGTTTTTT
CDR3 length: 13; V gene: TRBV6-5; J gene: TRBJ1-2; clone size: .; D gene: .; CDR3 protein: CASSYSTVYGYTF; CDR3 DNA: TGTGCCAGCAGTTACTCGACAGTCTATGGCTACACCTTC
CDR3 length: 13; V gene: TRBV5-1; J gene: TRBJ2-7; clone size: .; D gene: TRBD2; CDR3 protein: CASSRDYRDEQYF; CDR3 DNA: TGCGCCAGCAGCCGGGACTACCGGGACGAGCAGTACTTC
CDR3 length: 12; V gene: TRBV7-6; J gene: TRBJ2-7; clone size: few; D gene: TRBD1; CDR3 protein: CASSHRGYEQYF; CDR3 DNA: TGTGCCAGCAGCCACAGGGGTTACGAGCAGTACTTC
CDR3 length: 13; V gene: TRBV2; J gene: TRBJ1-5; clone size: .; D gene: TRBD1; CDR3 protein: CASKPGGGMPQHF; CDR3 DNA: TGTGCCAGCAAGCCAGGGGGTGGCATGCCCCAGCATTTT
CDR3 length: 14; V gene: TRBV18; J gene: TRBJ2-1; clone size: .; D gene: TRBD2; CDR3 protein: CASSPSGEGNEQFF; CDR3 DNA: TGTGCCAGCTCACCTAGCGGGGAGGGTAATGAGCAGTTCTTC
CDR3 length: 18; V gene: TRBV6-1; J gene: TRBJ1-2; clone size: .; D gene: TRBD1; CDR3 protein: CASSEVGRGRTSNYGYTF; CDR3 DNA: TGTGCCAGCAGTGAAGTTGGCAGGGGGCGGACAAGCAACTATGGCTACACCTTC
CDR3 length: 15; V gene: TRBV7-3; J gene: TRBJ2-1; clone size: .; D gene: TRBD2; CDR3 protein: CASSLTLAVYDEQFF; CDR3 DNA: TGTGCCAGCAGCTTAACGCTAGCGGTCTACGATGAGCAGTTCTTC
CDR3 length: 14; V gene: TRBV6-5; J gene: TRBJ1-5; clone size: few; D gene: TRBD1; CDR3 protein: CASSYFRGYQPQHF; CDR3 DNA: TGTGCCAGCAGTTATTTCAGGGGGTATCAGCCCCAGCATTTT
CDR3 length: 14; V gene: TRBV19; J gene: TRBJ2-7; clone size: .; D gene: TRBD1; CDR3 protein: CASRRDRGTYEQYF; CDR3 DNA: TGTGCCAGTAGACGGGACAGGGGAACCTACGAGCAGTACTTC